A selection of T cell receptor beta chains follows, all from one sample in a study of shared clonotypes between healthy human individuals. Assay: immunoSEQ multiplex PCR; the TCRdb copy retains only in-frame clones and omits some. The sample comprises some 2,000,000 clones, about 95% of which are singletons, and about 1.1% rests with the top ten. The specimen sequenced was naive CD8+ T cells sorted from blood. Receptor source: a man younger than 35 in good health. The CDR3 runs from the conserved cysteine through the conserved F or W. The D gene is left open where the match is weak. Size tells how often a clone was seen (once, few, many) or the class of an expanded clone, and some rows leave it out.

j_call d_call clone_size v_call cdr3_nt cdr3_aa
TRBJ1-1 . . TRBV28 TGTGCCAGCAGCCCGCAATGGGCCGAAGCTTTCTTT CASSPQWAEAFF
TRBJ2-7 . . TRBV6-1 TGTGCCAGCAGTGAAGCGCTGGGGGCAGGGAGGAACGAGCAGTACTTC CASSEALGAGRNEQYF
TRBJ2-7 . . TRBV27 TGTGCCAGCAGTTTATCGGCAGGACCCGTCGGGGAGCAGTACTTC CASSLSAGPVGEQYF
TRBJ2-5 . . TRBV5-4 TGTGCCAGCAGCTTGGGGCAGCAGCAAGAGACCCAGTACTTC CASSLGQQQETQYF
TRBJ1-5 TRBD1 . TRBV6-1 TGTGCCAGCAGTGAATGGGCAGGGGGCGGTCAGCCCCAGCATTTT CASSEWAGGGQPQHF
TRBJ1-2 . . TRBV11-2 TGTGCCAGCAGCTTAGAGGGAGACAGACAGAACTATGGCTACACCTTC CASSLEGDRQNYGYTF
TRBJ1-6 TRBD1 . TRBV27 TGTGCCAGCAGTTTGGCAGGGGGGTCCTATAATTCACCCCTCCACTTT CASSLAGGSYNSPLHF
TRBJ2-7 TRBD2 . TRBV6-5 TGTGCCAGCAGTTACGGGACTAGCGGTTTCGAGCAGTACTTC CASSYGTSGFEQYF
TRBJ2-7 TRBD1 . TRBV29-1 TGCAGCGTTGAATTTGGACAGGGTGGATACGAGCAGTACTTC CSVEFGQGGYEQYF
TRBJ2-2 TRBD1 . TRBV6-5 TGTGCCAGCAGTACGGGACAGGGGCACACCGGGGAGCTGTTTTTT CASSTGQGHTGELFF
TRBJ2-1 . . TRBV2 TGTGCCAGCAGAGGGCGGCTCGACAATGAGCAGTTCTTC CASRGRLDNEQFF
TRBJ2-7 TRBD1 . TRBV5-1 TGCGCCAGCAGCTGGGGACAGGGTTGGGGGTTGAACGAGCAGTACTTC CASSWGQGWGLNEQYF
TRBJ2-3 TRBD2 once TRBV6-5 TGTGCCAGCAGTTTGTTTTTAGCGGGAGAGTCAGATACGCAGTATTTT CASSLFLAGESDTQYF
TRBJ2-1 TRBD2 . TRBV19 TGTGCCAGTAGTCTGAGCGGGAGGGGCAATGAGCAGTTCTTC CASSLSGRGNEQFF
TRBJ2-5 TRBD1 . TRBV7-9 TGTGCCAGCAGCTTAGCTGGACAGGGGGTTGGAGAGACCCAGTACTTC CASSLAGQGVGETQYF
TRBJ2-2 . . TRBV4-1 TGCGCCAGCAGCCACGAAGGACTACCTTCGGGCGGGGAGCTGTTTTTT CASSHEGLPSGGELFF
TRBJ2-7 . . TRBV5-1 TGCGCCAGCAGCTTTGTGGTGGGCTACGAGCAGTACTTC CASSFVVGYEQYF
TRBJ2-3 TRBD1 . TRBV27 TGTGCCAGCAGTTCCCCCCCCGGGACAGGGGTTCGTACGCAGTATTTT CASSSPPGTGVRTQYF
TRBJ2-3 . . TRBV2 TGTGCCAGCAAGGGGAGTCTAGGAGATACGCAGTATTTT CASKGSLGDTQYF
TRBJ2-1 . once TRBV28 TGTGCCAGCAGTTTACCGGGATCAAAGGGGTGGTCCTACAATGAGCAGTTCTTC CASSLPGSKGWSYNEQFF
TRBJ2-7 TRBD1 . TRBV2 TGTGCCAGCAGCAGACAGGGGACCCGGTTCTCCTACGAGCAGTACTTC CASSRQGTRFSYEQYF
TRBJ2-1 TRBD1 once TRBV9 TGTGCCAGCAGCGTAGACAGGGGCCTGAGAAATGAGCAGTTCTTC CASSVDRGLRNEQFF
TRBJ2-7 . . TRBV4-1 TGCGCCAGCAGCCCGCTGAGCGGGCCCCAATCCCGCGAGCAGTACTTC CASSPLSGPQSREQYF
TRBJ2-6 TRBD1 . TRBV11-2 TGTGCCAGCAGCTTCCCCCAAGCTGACAGGGGGCCTGGGGCCAACGTCCTGACTTTC CASSFPQADRGPGANVLTF
TRBJ2-7 . . TRBV14 TGTGCCAGCAGCCAAGTCTGGCGAGATCGTGGCGGTTACGAGCAGTACTTC CASSQVWRDRGGYEQYF
TRBJ1-2 TRBD1 . TRBV7-9 TGTGCCAGCAGCCTAACAGGGGAGATAGACTATGGCTACACCTTC CASSLTGEIDYGYTF
TRBJ2-1 TRBD2 . TRBV7-9 TGTGCCAGCAGCTTACCCAGCGGGAGTGTTTACAATGAGCAGTTCTTC CASSLPSGSVYNEQFF
TRBJ2-3 TRBD2 . TRBV5-5 TGTGCCAGCAGCGCCCGCGGGGGAACTAGCACAGATACGCAGTATTTT CASSARGGTSTDTQYF
TRBJ1-2 . . TRBV30 TGTGCCTGGAGTGACGGGTATGGCTACACCTTC CAWSDGYGYTF
TRBJ2-1 TRBD1 . TRBV9 TGTGCCAGCAGCGTAGGCGGACAGGGGGCTTACAATGAGCAGTTCTTC CASSVGGQGAYNEQFF
TRBJ2-7 TRBD1 . TRBV6-4 TGTGCCAGCAGTGAGGTTTTGACAGGGAACCCAAGCTCCTACGAGCAGTACTTC CASSEVLTGNPSSYEQYF
TRBJ1-2 . . TRBV11-2 TGTGCCAGCAGCTTAGAGGCAGCCCTCGCCGTCTATGGCTACACCTTC CASSLEAALAVYGYTF
TRBJ1-3 . . TRBV6-5 TGTGCCAGCAGTGCCGGACCCTCCTCTGGAAACACCATATATTTT CASSAGPSSGNTIYF
TRBJ2-2 TRBD2 . TRBV27 TGTGCCAGCAGTCCCCTATGGCGGGGGGGCCTCGGGGAGCTGTTTTTT CASSPLWRGGLGELFF
TRBJ1-1 TRBD1 . TRBV2 TGTGCCAGCAGTGAGGACAGGGGGTACACTGAAGCTTTCTTT CASSEDRGYTEAFF
TRBJ2-7 . . TRBV5-6 TGTGCCAGCAGCTTGGGGTACCCTTACGAGCAGTACTTC CASSLGYPYEQYF
TRBJ2-7 . . TRBV4-1 TGCGCCAGCAGCCAAGATAGCCTAGTTGTGGACGAGCAGTACTTC CASSQDSLVVDEQYF
TRBJ2-3 TRBD2 . TRBV27 TGTGCCAGCAGTTTGCAAGTAGCGGGAGCAGATACGCAGTATTTT CASSLQVAGADTQYF
TRBJ1-5 . . TRBV6-6 TGTGCCAGCAGCTCGTGGGGAATAGGCAATCAGCCCCAGCATTTT CASSSWGIGNQPQHF
TRBJ2-1 TRBD2 . TRBV27 TGTGCCAGCAGTTTTTCGGCGGGAGAGCGGGCCAATGAGCAGTTCTTC CASSFSAGERANEQFF
TRBJ1-4 . . TRBV6-6 TGTGCCAGCAGTGAGAGGGTGGAGGAAAAACTGTTTTTT CASSERVEEKLFF
TRBJ1-2 . . TRBV7-9 TGTGCCAGCAGCCCGAGTCCGGGACAAGGGCTCCCTTGGGCCACCTTC CASSPSPGQGLPWATF
TRBJ2-7 . . TRBV19 TGTGCCAGTAGTATACGGACGGAAGCCTACGAGCAGTACTTC CASSIRTEAYEQYF
TRBJ2-7 . . TRBV6-5 TGTGCCAGCAGTTACTCCCCAGGCCCGCCCTACGAGCAGTACTTC CASSYSPGPPYEQYF
TRBJ1-1 . once TRBV13 TGTGCCAGCAGCTTAGGGCCGGGGGACCACACTGAAGCTTTCTTT CASSLGPGDHTEAFF
TRBJ2-7 . . TRBV19 TGTGCCAGTAGTATAGATGGGGAAGGGGTGCAGTACTTC CASSIDGEGVQYF
TRBJ1-1 . . TRBV5-4 TGTGCCAGCAGTCTTCAGGGGAGCGCTGAAGCTTTCTTT CASSLQGSAEAFF
TRBJ1-5 TRBD1 . TRBV6-1 TGTGCCAGTCCGGGACAGGGGGACAATCAGCCCCAGCATTTT CASPGQGDNQPQHF
TRBJ2-2 . . TRBV6-4 TGTGCCAGCAGCCTGGACGGAGGTGGTACCGGGGAGCTGTTTTTT CASSLDGGGTGELFF
TRBJ2-1 TRBD1 . TRBV5-4 TGTGCCAGCAGCGACAGGGGGCTTAACAATGAGCAGTTCTTC CASSDRGLNNEQFF